The subject of this entry is one T cell receptor beta chain. No antigen is known for it. These data come from a study of cytomegalovirus exposure and HLA in healthy donors. Study summary: Earlier findings included some 120 million unique TCR beta sequences obtained from roughly 200 million T cells.

Study-level findings and limits: Earlier results showed most TCR beta V segments being productive about 87% or about 30% of the time. In vitro confirmation showed three CMV-associated chains to be CMV antigen specific. Some highly shared sequence variants likely arose as a pipeline artifact.

The PCR contained 60 Vbeta and 13 Jbeta primers. Clones were read by immunoSEQ multiplex PCR, and TCRdb kept only the in-frame ones, dropping some. The sample has over 130,000 clones, approximately 83% seen once. This sequence was found in a male donor in good health and CMV-seronegative. The sequenced sample consisted of PBMCs.

The CDR3 region has the DNA TGTGCCAGCAGTTACTCCACAGGGAACTATGGCTACACCTTC. Its translation is CASSYSTGNYGYTF. The J gene is TRBJ1-2, the V gene TRBV6-5; maybe TRBD1 (6 bases). The germline V and J ends were trimmed by 0 bases and 2 bases, with 7 bases remaining between them. There are 14 residues in the CDR3. The germline gives CDR1 MNHEY, CDR2 SVGAGI.